This T cell receptor (beta chain) is drawn from a study of CD8 T cells in ankylosing spondylitis. General study findings and limits: A motif of several highly homologous TCR beta variants was seen as apparently characteristic of ankylosing spondylitis blood. From matched ankylosing spondylitis synovial fluid, disease-linked clones were reportedly recovered at significantly enriched levels.

The CDR3 loop spans 15 amino acids. Germline V gives CDR1 DFQATT, CDR2 SNEGSKA (reference sequence). V lost 0 bases, J lost 4 bases, and 13 bases lay in between. Making use of molecular barcodes, quantitative 5'-RACE generated TCR beta libraries. TCRdb used MiXCR to reprocess the 5' RACE reads, holding one entry per CDR3 protein. The sample carries a few hundred thousand distinct CDR3 sequences, about 17% recorded once. With regard to this clonotype: Its cognate antigen is unknown.

This TCR came from a male donor with ankylosing spondylitis. The specimen sequenced was blood, either unsorted or a sorted T cell fraction (not recorded which). The rearrangement uses TRBV20-1 and TRBJ2-1; tentatively, D is TRBD2 (6 bases). The CDR3 coding sequence is TGCAGTGCTAGAGATGTCTTCAGCGGGTACAATGAGCAGTTCTTC. Residues: CSARDVFSGYNEQFF.